Presented here are 24 T cell receptor beta chains from one specimen sequenced in a study of T cells in Graves' hyperthyroidism and ophthalmopathy. Authors of the study amplified TCR beta CDR3 regions from RNA transcripts. The HTBI primer set served for first-round RT-PCR of the TCR CDR3. MiXCR was run by TCRdb on the multiplex PCR reads, yielding one entry per CDR3 protein. Among 250,000 to 300,000 distinct CDR3 sequences listed, 13% were seen once. Sequenced: blood. These receptor sequences come from a woman in her twenties or thirties with Graves' hyperthyroidism that later progressed to Graves' ophthalmopathy.

This clonotype was observed at least ten times. The chain joins TRBV9 to TRBJ1-1, with 12 bases lining up with TRBD1. The V gene's germline CDR1 is SGDLS and CDR2 YYNGEE. The CDR3 has 15 residues. Trimming cost V 2 bases and J 7 bases; bases outside gene matches: 6. The CDR3 reads CASSVSGTGGLEAFF. For the CDR3, the DNA is TGTGCCAGCAGCGTCTCCGGGACAGGGGGCCTTGAAGCTTTCTTT.

This clonotype was counted many times. The V and J genes are TRBV7-8 and TRBJ1-1; D gene ambiguous. V lost 1 base and J 5 bases, leaving 11 bases between the germline ends. CDR1 is SGHVS, CDR2 FQNEAQ, per germline. The CDR3 extends over 14 amino acids. Written as DNA, the CDR3 is TGTGCCAGCAGCTTAGGGGCAGGCGGGACTGAAGCTTTCTTT. It specifies CASSLGAGGTEAFF. Filled out from reference TRBV7-8 and TRBJ1-1, the complete variable domain reads GAGVSQSPRYKVAKRGQDVALRCDPISGHVSLFWYQQALGQGPEFLTYFQNEAQLDKSGLPSDRFFAERPEGSVSTLKIQRTQQEDSAVYLCASSLGAGGTEAFFGQGTRLTVV.

This clonotype occurred many times. This chain connects TRBV24-1 to TRBJ1-6; unclear D gene. Per the germline V gene, CDR1 is KGHDR and CDR2 is SFDVKD. V dropped 4 bases and J dropped 13 bases, with 13 bases sitting between them. The CDR3 is made up of 13 amino acids. The CDR3 sequence is CATSDRPLSPLHF. The CDR3 bases are TGTGCCACCAGTGACAGACCGTTATCCCCCCTCCACTTT.

This clonotype was seen ten or more times. V is TRBV28 and J is TRBJ2-7; a possible D gene is TRBD1 (6 bases). V lost 3 bases to trimming and J lost 0 bases, with 12 bases between them. CDR3 size: 15 residues. The germline gives CDR1 MDHEN, CDR2 SYDVKM. CDR3 sequence reads: CASSFQGPNSYEQYF. CDR3 DNA: TGTGCCAGCAGTTTTCAGGGGCCCAACTCCTACGAGCAGTACTTC.

The chain carries TRBV5-4 and TRBJ2-1; 11 bases line up with TRBD2. In germline, CDR1 is SGHNT, CDR2 YYREEE (reference sequence). J was trimmed by 1 base and V by 0 bases; bases with no gene match: 3. The CDR3 sequence is 17 residues long. The CDR3 nucleotides read TGTGCCAGCAGCTTGGTGTCTAGCGGGAGGTCCTACAATGAGCAGTTCTTC. Its protein product is CASSLVSSGRSYNEQFF. The whole variable domain, remainder taken from reference TRBV5-4 and TRBJ2-1, is ETGVTQSPTHLIKTRGQQVTLRCSSQSGHNTVSWYQQALGQGPQFIFQYYREEENGRGNFPPRFSGLQFPNYSSELNVNALELDDSALYLCASSLVSSGRSYNEQFFGPGTRLTVL.

This clonotype has a count of ten or more. V is TRBV7-6 and J is TRBJ2-7; a weak D match, TRBD1 (5 bases). CDR3 length equals 13 residues. CDR1 is SGHVS and CDR2 is FNYEAQ in the germline V gene. With 3 bases removed from V and 3 bases from J, the gap between germline ends came to 9 bases. The CDR3 DNA sequence: TGTGCCAGCAGCTTGTTTAGGGGCTACGAGCAGTACTTC. The encoded protein is CASSLFRGYEQYF.

This clonotype showed up many times. The V gene is TRBV7-9, the J gene TRBJ1-2, with TRBD1 matching 8 bases. The CDR3 totals 14 residues. The J segment lost 2 bases and the V segment lost 6 bases, leaving 5 bases of the junction unmatched. Per germline, CDR1 SEHNR and CDR2 FQNEAQ (reference sequence). The CDR3 coding sequence is TGTGCCAGCAGAGGACAGGGAAAGAACTATGGCTACACCTTC. As protein: CASRGQGKNYGYTF.

There are a few counts of this clonotype. The V gene is TRBV12-3 or TRBV12-4, the J gene TRBJ2-1, with a possible D match to TRBD1 (6 bases). Trimming removed 6 bases from V and 5 bases from J, with 20 bases in between. The CDR3 covers 16 residues. The CDR3 bases are TGTGCCAGCAGCCCTGTACAGGGTAGGGGAGACAATGAGCAGTTCTTC. It is translated as CASSPVQGRGDNEQFF.

This clonotype was observed many times. The chain has TRBV18 and TRBJ1-1; D is unresolved. V lost 6 bases and J lost 6, with 20 bases in between. Looked up from germline, CDR1 is KGHSH and CDR2 is LQKENI. The CDR3 has 15 residues. As DNA, the CDR3 is TGTGCCAGCTCCCCGCAACAGTCCCGAAACTCTGAAGCTTTCTTT. Residues: CASSPQQSRNSEAFF.

In its sample, this clonotype was seen many times. The gene calls are TRBV12-3 or TRBV12-4 and TRBJ2-2, with TRBD2 matching over 8 bases. With 7 bases clipped from V and 5 bases from J, the junction kept 6 bases outside the gene matches. The CDR3 length is 14 residues. The CDR3 region is CASTPTSVTGELFF. In DNA form, the CDR3 reads TGTGCCAGCACCCCGACTAGCGTTACCGGGGAGCTGTTTTTT.

This clonotype was seen a few times. The chain employs TRBV7-2 and TRBJ1-5; D is undetermined. V was shortened by 1 base and J by 3 bases, with 7 bases between the two germline ends. CDR3 length: 14 amino acids. CDR1 and CDR2 from the germline V gene are SGHTA and FQGNSA. The CDR3 region has the DNA TGTGCCAGCAGCTTAGAGGATTACAATCAGCCCCAGCATTTT. Translated, it gives CASSLEDYNQPQHF.

As for this clonotype: This may be a read error, as it is one base from a much larger clone. This rearrangement joins TRBV5-1 to TRBJ1-2; 9 bases fit TRBD1. Germline V CDR1 and CDR2: SGHRS, YFSETQ. The CDR3 sequence is 17 residues long. The CDR3 DNA is TGCACCAGCAGCTTGGATGGTCAGGACAGGGGAGCCTATGGCTACACCTTC. Amino acid sequence: CTSSLDGQDRGAYGYTF.

In this sample, this clonotype turned up many times. The chain employs TRBV27 and TRBJ1-1, with a possible D match to TRBD1 (6 bases). This CDR3 contains 15 residues. The germline V and J ends were trimmed by 0 bases and 5 bases, with 13 bases remaining between them. Per germline, CDR1 MNHEY and CDR2 SMNVEV (reference sequence). The chain's CDR3 is CASSLSIAGTTEAFF. As DNA, the CDR3 is TGTGCCAGCAGTTTATCGATAGCAGGGACAACTGAAGCTTTCTTT.

V is TRBV12-3 or TRBV12-4 and J is TRBJ2-5, with TRBD1 as a possible D gene (5 bases). Trimming left V 1 base short and J 5 bases short, with 11 bases between. The CDR3 is made up of 14 amino acids. The CDR3 bases are TGTGCCAGCAGTTTAGAGGGGCTGGGGGAGACCCAGTACTTC. The encoded protein is CASSLEGLGETQYF.

The table lists this clonotype with many counts. The chain's CDR3 is CASSAGTGKNEQYF. The DNA of the CDR3 is TGTGCCAGCAGCGCCGGGACAGGGAAAAACGAGCAGTACTTC. The V and J genes are TRBV7-9 and TRBJ2-7; TRBD1 matches 9 bases. J lost 5 bases, V lost 5 bases, and 7 bases had no gene match. The CDR3 covers 14 residues. CDR1 and CDR2 (germline): SEHNR, FQNEAQ (reference sequence).

This clonotype was counted many times. The rearrangement uses TRBV30 and TRBJ2-7, with 9 bases aligning to TRBD1. The trim removed 1 base at V and 4 bases at J, leaving 11 bases unmatched. In germline, CDR1 is GTSNPN, CDR2 SVGIG (reference sequence). This CDR3 is built from 16 residues. This CDR3 is CAWSDLLGTGNYEQYF. CDR3 sequence (DNA): TGTGCCTGGAGTGACCTACTCGGGACAGGGAATTACGAGCAGTACTTC.

This clonotype came up many times. The V call is TRBV12-3 or TRBV12-4, the J call TRBJ2-3; 7 bases align to TRBD1. The length of the CDR3 is 14 residues. V lost 6 bases, J lost 3 bases, and 6 bases stayed unmatched. The CDR3 here is CASRYGTVTDTQYF. The CDR3 DNA follows: TGTGCCAGCAGATACGGGACAGTTACAGATACGCAGTATTTT.

This clonotype was observed many times. The gene calls are TRBV12-3 or TRBV12-4 and TRBJ2-4; 8 nucleotides match TRBD1. Trimming cost V 6 bases and J 9 bases; bases outside gene matches: 4. The CDR3 loop spans 12 amino acids. The CDR3 DNA sequence: TGTGCCAGCAGCACAGGGGGAGGCATTCAGTACTTC. Encoded protein: CASSTGGGIQYF.

This clonotype was picked up many times. The V and J genes are TRBV7-9 and TRBJ2-5; maybe TRBD1 (6 bases). V lost 1 base to trimming and J lost 7 bases, with 13 bases between them. The CDR3 covers 14 residues. In germline, CDR1 is SEHNR, CDR2 FQNEAQ (reference sequence). CDR3 bases: TGTGCCAGCAGCTTAGAGGGAACAGGGTCGACCCAGTACTTC. Its translation: CASSLEGTGSTQYF.

This clonotype was observed many times. This rearrangement joins TRBV12-3 or TRBV12-4 to TRBJ1-3; tentatively, D is TRBD1 (5 bases). V was shortened by 5 bases and J by 1 base, with 15 bases between the two germline ends. The CDR3 contains 16 residues. The CDR3 DNA is TGTGCCAGCAGTCCCTTTGGGGGGGTTTCTGGAAACACCATATATTTT. The encoded protein is CASSPFGGVSGNTIYF.

This chain links TRBV6-2 or TRBV6-3 with TRBJ2-7, with D possibly being TRBD2 (5 bases). The CDR3 has 13 amino acids. The germline gives CDR1 MNHEY, CDR2 SVGEGT. With 8 bases removed from V and 0 bases from J, the gap between germline ends came to 11 bases. This chain's CDR3 is CASQGLDSYEQYF. Here the CDR3 DNA reads TGTGCCAGCCAAGGACTGGACTCCTACGAGCAGTACTTC.

The J gene is TRBJ2-7, the V gene TRBV19; TRBD2 might be the D (5 bases). CDR3 size: 14 residues. CDR1 is LNHDA and CDR2 is SQIVND in the germline V gene (reference sequence). Trimming took off 7 bases at V and 3 bases at J, with 16 bases between the two ends. Here the CDR3 reads CASTTSHGGYEQYF. The DNA for the CDR3 is TGTGCCAGTACCACTTCTCATGGAGGCTACGAGCAGTACTTC.

A few counts support this clonotype. V and J are TRBV6-5 and TRBJ2-3; TRBD1 is a possible D gene (6 bases). This CDR3 has 16 residues. Trimming cost V 1 base and J 2 bases, with 13 bases left between them. Germline CDR1 is MNHEY and CDR2 is SVGAGI. CDR3 bases: TGTGCCAGCAGTTACTTAGCAGGGGCTTACACAGATACGCAGTATTTT. The encoded protein is CASSYLAGAYTDTQYF.

This clonotype was recorded many times. J is TRBJ2-1 and V is TRBV6-2 or TRBV6-3; 12 bases line up with TRBD2. The CDR3 runs to 16 residues. Germline assignment: CDR1 MNHEY and CDR2 SVGEGT. Unmatched junction bases numbered 3, after V lost 6 bases and J lost 0 bases. The CDR3 loop reads CASRQTSGSSYNEQFF. The CDR3, as DNA: TGTGCCAGCAGGCAGACTAGCGGGAGCTCCTACAATGAGCAGTTCTTC.